Listed below are T cell receptor beta chains from one sample, sequenced in a study of blood T cell repertoires in COVID-19. The assay was immunoSEQ multiplex PCR, and TCRdb's table has in-frame clones only and misses some. The table includes 250,000 to 350,000 clones, approximately 90% detected once. The sequencing input was PBMCs or T cells enriched from blood (not recorded which). Every receptor here comes from a woman in her 30s who had recovered from COVID-19. Both conserved end residues are part of each CDR3. The D gene is left open where the match is weak. The listing skips clone size in some rows; elsewhere it reads once, few, many or a size class.

clone size	D gene	V gene	J gene	CDR3 DNA	CDR3 protein
.	.	TRBV29-1	TRBJ1-4	TGCAGCGTTACGACAGGTCCTAATGAAAAACTGTTTTTT	CSVTTGPNEKLFF
few	TRBD1	TRBV7-6	TRBJ2-1	TGTGCCAGCAGCCTCGGGACAGCTTACAATGAGCAGTTCTTC	CASSLGTAYNEQFF
.	.	TRBV27	TRBJ1-2	TGTGCCAGCAGTATTGAGGGCACCTATGGCTACACCTTC	CASSIEGTYGYTF
.	TRBD2	TRBV27	TRBJ2-2	TGTGCCAGCAGTTCCTCCCGTGGTAGCGGGAGCGGGGAGCTGTTTTTT	CASSSSRGSGSGELFF
few	.	TRBV30	TRBJ1-1	TGTGCCTGGAACCCCGGGAGAGTCTACACTGAAGCTTTCTTT	CAWNPGRVYTEAFF
.	.	TRBV3-1/TRBV3-2	TRBJ1-4	TGTGCCAGCAGCCAAAACAGTGCAACTAATGAAAAACTGTTTTTT	CASSQNSATNEKLFF
.	.	TRBV7-9	TRBJ1-1	TGTGCCAGCAGCGGAGAGGCTGCCTCATGGAACACTGAAGCTTTCTTT	CASSGEAASWNTEAFF
.	.	TRBV4-2	TRBJ1-1	TGTGCCAGCAGCCCGAGGACAGAGAACACTGAAGCTTTCTTT	CASSPRTENTEAFF
once	TRBD1	TRBV18	TRBJ1-5	TGTGCCAGCTCCCTTGACAGGGGGGGTCAGCCCCAGCATTTT	CASSLDRGGQPQHF
.	TRBD1	TRBV30	TRBJ1-2	TGTGCCTGGAGTGTAGGGCAGGGGGTTGGCTACACCTTC	CAWSVGQGVGYTF
.	TRBD2	TRBV6-2/TRBV6-3	TRBJ2-1	TGTGCCAGCAGTTACTCGAGGTCCAGCGGGGCCCGCAATGAGCAGTTCTTC	CASSYSRSSGARNEQFF
.	.	TRBV7-8	TRBJ1-2	TGTGCCAGCAGCTTAGAGAGGGTGGGCGGTGGCTACACCTTC	CASSLERVGGGYTF
.	TRBD1	TRBV29-1	TRBJ2-5	TGCAGCGGCCGACAGGGGGAGGGGACCCAGTACTTC	CSGRQGEGTQYF
once	TRBD1	TRBV4-2	TRBJ1-4	TGTGCCAGCAGCACCCAAATCGGGGCAGGGGGCAATGAAAAACTGTTTTTT	CASSTQIGAGGNEKLFF
.	.	TRBV2	TRBJ1-1	TGTGCCAGCAGTATAAACAGGAAAGAAAAAGCTTTCTTT	CASSINRKEKAFF
.	.	TRBV5-6	TRBJ1-4	TGTGCCAGCAGCCGCGGGAGGCTTAATGAAAAACTGTTTTTT	CASSRGRLNEKLFF
.	.	TRBV6-2/TRBV6-3	TRBJ1-1	TGTGCCAGCAGTTACTCAAGACAGTCGAAAAACACTGAAGCTTTCTTT	CASSYSRQSKNTEAFF
few	TRBD2	TRBV18	TRBJ2-7	TGTGCCAGCTCACCGAGCGGGGTCGAGCAGTACTTC	CASSPSGVEQYF